The present entry profiles one TCR beta chain with its context. Which antigen it targets is not known. Per-base quality was not reported, and no clone a single base away is much larger than it. These data belong to a study of blood T cells in healthy people across ages (dated by TCRdb to between 2014 and 2016). Regarding the study in general: Template switching captured roughly one uniquely barcoded TCR beta cDNA molecule per two T cells in model experiments. To track age-related changes in TCR beta repertoire diversity, the study relied on deep sequencing normalized with unique cDNA molecular identifiers. Four age groups were formed from the donors: young (average approximately 15 years), middle-aged (just under 40), aged (62) and long-lived (around 82). The study analyzed two additional independent replicas of 1 million unique cDNA reads from the same blood draw for two donors, one aged 18 to 30 and one aged 80 or older.

Study-wide findings and limitations: Observed TCR beta diversity correlated strongly with the percentage of naive T cells measured by flow cytometry. Because donor CMV infection status was unknown, age-related changes in expanded clonotypes were potentially confounded. Estimates of total diversity based on one million sequenced T cells were considered lower bounds and underestimates. Bulk unsorted PBMC profiling prevented conclusive comparison of naive and antigen-experienced compartments. As age increased, observed TCR beta diversity per million T cells dropped in a roughly linear way, and a significant reduction was already evident by age 40. Compared with the aged group, the long-lived group had more naive CD4+ T cells, fewer expanded clones and increased TCR diversity, a pattern suggesting age selection.

V sheds 7 bases and J sheds 3 bases, leaving 9 bases between their ends. CDR1 and CDR2 (MDHEN, SYDVKM) derive from the germline V gene. Inclusive of the bounding cysteine and phenylalanine, the CDR3 is 12 residues long. Only CDR3 DNA is held: 36 bases, read in frame from base 1. The approximately 39 donors, aged about 6 to 100 years, were systemically healthy Caucasian individuals from Russia. Roughly 9 milliliters of peripheral blood were drawn from each donor into EDTA-treated Vacutainer tubes. Ficoll-Paque density-gradient centrifugation was used to isolate PBMCs, with at least 7 million per sample. Total RNA, at least 5 micrograms per sample, was extracted from PBMCs with Trizol reagent. For every donor, an aliquot of PBMCs went through flow cytometry to measure the percentages of naive CD45RAhigh/CD27high T cells. The method behind the library was 5' RACE. Instrument used: Illumina HiSeq 2500. A second PCR of about 7 to 12 cycles was run with a J-beta primer mix and a sample-barcoded 5' primer. A template-switch 5' adaptor carrying 12 random nucleotides introduced a unique molecular identifier onto each TCR beta cDNA molecule. Each sample yielded at least 2.5 million CDR3-containing paired-end reads. First-strand cDNA was synthesized from all RNA with the Mint cDNA synthesis kit, primed by a TRBC-specific oligonucleotide. After uracil-DNA glycosylase treatment, a first 18-cycle PCR used universal primers M1SS and BC2_uni_R on all cDNA. From the authors' description of their analysis: For normalization, 1 million high-quality reads, each with a distinct molecular identifier, were randomly selected from each sample. Reads sharing molecular identifiers were discarded rather than binned into consensus sequences. MiTCR, run with a Q25 quality threshold and the strictest error-elimination algorithm, handled CDR3 identification, clonotype clustering and error correction. A nonparametric unseen species model with Euler transformation was used to estimate a lower bound on total TCR beta diversity. Starting from the raw public reads, TCRdb applied fastp trimming at Q25, assembled clones with MiXCR and retained in-frame beta chains. Rows matching on CDR3 protein sequence are summarized as one entry with the most common DNA and genes. The V and J calls were determined by TCRdb, not by the authors. The sample records approximately 900,000 distinct CDR3 sequences, roughly 28% of which are singletons. The top ten clonotypes cover approximately 10% of the sample.

The same data also went into a second study, on T cells of mothers and their children. As the second publication notes: Nine systemically healthy Caucasian individuals, comprising three mothers and their six children, were included as donors. cDNA synthesis used all of the extracted RNA, with approximately 1.4 ug of RNA in each 15 ul reaction. Sample barcodes and 2-4 random nucleotides were added via the M1S primer in the second PCR. Over 8 million TCR beta CDR3 reads were obtained for each mother, and approximately 3.2 million reads were obtained for each child. In both related and unrelated pairs, thymic selection shapes the output of TCR recombination in a similar way, with inherited differences having only a minor effect. Normalized repertoire overlap in related mother-child pairs was always slightly higher than in unrelated mother-child pairs, but the difference was never significant. No persistent microchimeric T cell clones were found, with a detection sensitivity of roughly 100 clones per million clonotypes. The study used deep NGS to compare TCR beta repertoires of mothers and children, seeking features distinguishing related mother-child pairs from unrelated individuals. On average, the children were about 10 +/- 4 years old, while the mothers were 40 +/- 4 years old. After adapters were ligated using NEBNext reagents, the libraries underwent 100+100 nt paired-end sequencing on an Illumina HiSeq 2000. To prevent cross-contamination, the mother and child libraries were prepared a month apart and were sequenced in separate runs. For each donor, somewhere between 500,000 and 2,000,000 distinct TCR beta clonotypes were identified. Naive TCR beta clonotypes were estimated from low-frequency clonotypes matched to each donor's FACS-determined naive share, without sorting.

Sequenced: blood. This TCR came from a woman aged 40 to 50 in good health. This receptor chain uses TRBV28 and TRBJ1-2; the D gene is unclear. CDR3 sequence: CASTADYYGYTF. The DNA sequence follows: TGTGCCAGCACCGCGGATTACTATGGCTACACCTTC.